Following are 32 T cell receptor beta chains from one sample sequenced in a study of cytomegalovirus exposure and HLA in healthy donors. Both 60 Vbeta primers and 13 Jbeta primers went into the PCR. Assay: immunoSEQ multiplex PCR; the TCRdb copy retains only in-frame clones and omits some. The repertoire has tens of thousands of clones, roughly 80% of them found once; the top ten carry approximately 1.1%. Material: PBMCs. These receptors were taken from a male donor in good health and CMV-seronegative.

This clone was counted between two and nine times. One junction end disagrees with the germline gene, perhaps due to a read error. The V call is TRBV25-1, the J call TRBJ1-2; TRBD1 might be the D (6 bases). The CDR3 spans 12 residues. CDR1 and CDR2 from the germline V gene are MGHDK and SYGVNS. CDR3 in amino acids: CARSGHLYGYPF. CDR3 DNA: TGTGCCAGGTCGGGACATCTCTATGGCTACCCCTTC.

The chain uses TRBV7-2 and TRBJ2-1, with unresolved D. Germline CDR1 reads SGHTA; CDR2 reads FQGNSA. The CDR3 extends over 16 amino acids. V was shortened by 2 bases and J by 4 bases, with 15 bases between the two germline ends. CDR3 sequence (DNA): TGTGCCAGCAGCTTACTTTCCGGTCCCCGTTACAATGAGCAGTTCTTC. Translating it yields CASSLLSGPRYNEQFF.

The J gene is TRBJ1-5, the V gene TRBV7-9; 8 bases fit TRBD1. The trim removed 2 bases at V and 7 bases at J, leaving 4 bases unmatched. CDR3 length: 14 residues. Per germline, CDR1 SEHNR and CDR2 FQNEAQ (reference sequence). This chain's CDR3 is CASSLTGGFQPQHF. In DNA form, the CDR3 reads TGTGCCAGCAGCTTAACAGGGGGTTTCCAGCCCCAGCATTTT. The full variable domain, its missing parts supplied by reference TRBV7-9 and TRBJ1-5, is DTGVSQNPRHKITKRGQNVTFRCDPISEHNRLYWYRQTLGQGPEFLTYFQNEAQLEKSRLLSDRFSAERPKGSFSTLEIQRTEQGDSAMYLCASSLTGGFQPQHFGDGTRLSIL.

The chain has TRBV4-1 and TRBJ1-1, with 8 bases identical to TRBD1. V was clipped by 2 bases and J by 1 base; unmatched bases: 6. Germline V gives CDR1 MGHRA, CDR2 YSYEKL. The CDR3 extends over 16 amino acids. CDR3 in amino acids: CASSQNQGARNTEAFF. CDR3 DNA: TGCGCCAGCAGCCAAAATCAGGGGGCGCGGAACACTGAAGCTTTCTTT.

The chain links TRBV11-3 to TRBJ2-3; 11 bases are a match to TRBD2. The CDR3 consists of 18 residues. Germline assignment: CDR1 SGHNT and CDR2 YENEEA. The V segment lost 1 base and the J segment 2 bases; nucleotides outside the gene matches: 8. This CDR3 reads CASSLVGSGGAVTDTQYF. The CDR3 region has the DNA TGTGCCAGCAGCTTAGTTGGTAGCGGGGGGGCGGTCACAGATACGCAGTATTTT.

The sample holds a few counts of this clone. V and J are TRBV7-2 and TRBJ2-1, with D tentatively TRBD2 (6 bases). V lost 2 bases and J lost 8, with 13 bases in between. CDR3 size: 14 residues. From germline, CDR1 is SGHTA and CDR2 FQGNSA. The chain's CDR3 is CASSLITSNYEQFF. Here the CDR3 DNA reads TGTGCCAGCAGCTTAATTACTAGCAACTATGAGCAGTTCTTC.

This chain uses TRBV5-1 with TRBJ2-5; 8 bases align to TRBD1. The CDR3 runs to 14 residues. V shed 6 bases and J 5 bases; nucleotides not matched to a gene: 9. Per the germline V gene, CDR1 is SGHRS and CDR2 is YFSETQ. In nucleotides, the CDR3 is TGCGCCAGCAACACAGGGGGTCCAGGGGAGACCCAGTACTTC. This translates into CASNTGGPGETQYF.

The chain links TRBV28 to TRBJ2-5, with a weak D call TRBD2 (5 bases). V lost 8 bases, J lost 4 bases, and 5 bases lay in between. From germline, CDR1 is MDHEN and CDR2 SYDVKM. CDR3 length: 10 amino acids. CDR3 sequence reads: CASAGETQYF. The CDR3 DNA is TGTGCCAGCGCGGGAGAGACCCAGTACTTC.

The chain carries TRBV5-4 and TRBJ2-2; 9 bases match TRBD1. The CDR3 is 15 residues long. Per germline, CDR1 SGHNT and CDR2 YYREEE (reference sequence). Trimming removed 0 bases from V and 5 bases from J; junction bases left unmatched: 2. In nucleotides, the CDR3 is TGTGCCAGCAGCTTGGGGACAGGGGTAACCGGGGAGCTGTTTTTT. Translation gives CASSLGTGVTGELFF.

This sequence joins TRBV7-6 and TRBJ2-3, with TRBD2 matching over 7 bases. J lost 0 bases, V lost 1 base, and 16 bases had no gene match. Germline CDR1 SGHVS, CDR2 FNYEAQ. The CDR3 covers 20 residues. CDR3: CASSLVPLTRSGTSTDTQYF. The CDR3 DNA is TGTGCCAGCAGCTTAGTCCCTTTGACACGAAGCGGGACTAGCACAGATACGCAGTATTTT.

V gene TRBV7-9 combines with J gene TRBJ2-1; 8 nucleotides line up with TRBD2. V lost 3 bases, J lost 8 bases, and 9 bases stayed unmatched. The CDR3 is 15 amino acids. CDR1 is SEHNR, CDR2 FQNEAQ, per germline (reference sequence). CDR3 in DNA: TGTGCCAGCAGCTTGTCGGGGGGGCCTGTCGATGAGCAGTTCTTC. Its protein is CASSLSGGPVDEQFF.

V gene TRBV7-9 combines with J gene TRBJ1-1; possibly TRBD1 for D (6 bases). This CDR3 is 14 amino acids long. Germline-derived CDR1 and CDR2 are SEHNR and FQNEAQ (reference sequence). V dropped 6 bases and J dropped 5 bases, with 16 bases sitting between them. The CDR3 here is CASRQSQGGTEAFF. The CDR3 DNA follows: TGTGCCAGCAGACAGTCACAGGGAGGGACTGAAGCTTTCTTT.

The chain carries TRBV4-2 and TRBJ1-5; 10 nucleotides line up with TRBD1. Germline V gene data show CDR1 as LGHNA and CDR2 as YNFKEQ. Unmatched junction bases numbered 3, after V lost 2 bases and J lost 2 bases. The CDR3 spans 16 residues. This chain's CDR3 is CASSQQTGGGNQPQHF. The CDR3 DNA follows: TGTGCCAGCAGCCAACAGACAGGGGGCGGCAATCAGCCCCAGCATTTT.

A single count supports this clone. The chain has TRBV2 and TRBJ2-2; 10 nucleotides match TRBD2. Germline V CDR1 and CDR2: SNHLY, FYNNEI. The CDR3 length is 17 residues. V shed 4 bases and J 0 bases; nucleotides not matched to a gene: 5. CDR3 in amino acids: CASSVRTSGTNTGELFF. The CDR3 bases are TGTGCCAGCAGTGTCCGGACTAGCGGTACGAACACCGGGGAGCTGTTTTTT.

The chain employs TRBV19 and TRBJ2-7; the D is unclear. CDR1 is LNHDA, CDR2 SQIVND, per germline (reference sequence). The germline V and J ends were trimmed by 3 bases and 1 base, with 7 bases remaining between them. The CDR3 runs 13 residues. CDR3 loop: CASSIDKSYEQYF. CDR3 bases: TGTGCCAGTAGTATCGACAAATCCTACGAGCAGTACTTC. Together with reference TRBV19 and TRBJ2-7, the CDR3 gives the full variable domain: DGGITQSPKYLFRKEGQNVTLSCEQNLNHDAMYWYRQDPGQGLRLIYYSQIVNDFQKGDIAEGYSVSREKKESFPLTVTSAQKNPTAFYLCASSIDKSYEQYFGPGTRLTVT.

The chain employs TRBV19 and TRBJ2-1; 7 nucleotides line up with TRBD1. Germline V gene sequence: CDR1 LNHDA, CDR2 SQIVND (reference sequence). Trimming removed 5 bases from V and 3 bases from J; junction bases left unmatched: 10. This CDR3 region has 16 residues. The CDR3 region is CASSVTGTANYNEQFF. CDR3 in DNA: TGTGCCAGTAGTGTGACCGGGACAGCTAACTACAATGAGCAGTTCTTC. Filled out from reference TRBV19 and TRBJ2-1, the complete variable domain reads DGGITQSPKYLFRKEGQNVTLSCEQNLNHDAMYWYRQDPGQGLRLIYYSQIVNDFQKGDIAEGYSVSREKKESFPLTVTSAQKNPTAFYLCASSVTGTANYNEQFFGPGTRLTVL.

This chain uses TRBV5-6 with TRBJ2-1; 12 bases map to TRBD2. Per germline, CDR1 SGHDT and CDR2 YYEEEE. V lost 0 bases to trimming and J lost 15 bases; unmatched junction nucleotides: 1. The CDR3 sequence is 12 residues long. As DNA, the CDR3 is TGTGCCAGCAGCTTGGCTAGCGGGGGGGGGTTCTTC. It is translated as CASSLASGGGFF.

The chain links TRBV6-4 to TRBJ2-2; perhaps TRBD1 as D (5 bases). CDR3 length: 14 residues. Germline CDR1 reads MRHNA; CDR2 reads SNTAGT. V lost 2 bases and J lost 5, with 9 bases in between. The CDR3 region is CASSDQGGTGELFF. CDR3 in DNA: TGTGCCAGCAGTGACCAGGGTGGGACCGGGGAGCTGTTTTTT.

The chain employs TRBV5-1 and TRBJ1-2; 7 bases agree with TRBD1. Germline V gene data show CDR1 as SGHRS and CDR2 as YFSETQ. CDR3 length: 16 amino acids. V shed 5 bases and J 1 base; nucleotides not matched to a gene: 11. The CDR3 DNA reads TGCGCCAGCAGACTAGGACAGGCTAGAGGTAACTATGGCTACACCTTC. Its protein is CASRLGQARGNYGYTF.

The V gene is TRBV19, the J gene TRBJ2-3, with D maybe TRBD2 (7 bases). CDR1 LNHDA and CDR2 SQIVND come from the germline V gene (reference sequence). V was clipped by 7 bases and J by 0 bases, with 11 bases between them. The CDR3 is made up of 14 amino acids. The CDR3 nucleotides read TGTGCCAGTACGAGGGGGGGTAGCACAGATACGCAGTATTTT. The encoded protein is CASTRGGSTDTQYF.

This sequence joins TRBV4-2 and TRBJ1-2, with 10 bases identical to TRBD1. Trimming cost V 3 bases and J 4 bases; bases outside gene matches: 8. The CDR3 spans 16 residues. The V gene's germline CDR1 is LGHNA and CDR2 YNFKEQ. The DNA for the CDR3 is TGTGCCAGCAGCCATTTTGACAGGGGGCGCCCCTATGGCTACACCTTC. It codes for CASSHFDRGRPYGYTF.

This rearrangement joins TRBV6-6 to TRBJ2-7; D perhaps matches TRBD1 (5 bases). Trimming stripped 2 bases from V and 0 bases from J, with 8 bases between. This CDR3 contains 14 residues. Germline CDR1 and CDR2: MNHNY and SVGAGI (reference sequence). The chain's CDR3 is CASSYATVSYEQYF. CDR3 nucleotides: TGTGCCAGCAGTTACGCGACAGTCTCCTACGAGCAGTACTTC.

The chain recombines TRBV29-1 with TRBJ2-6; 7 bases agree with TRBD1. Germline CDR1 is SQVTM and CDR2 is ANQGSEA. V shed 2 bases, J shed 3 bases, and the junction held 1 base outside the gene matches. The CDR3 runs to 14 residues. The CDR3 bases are TGCAGCGTTGAAACAGGGGTTGGGGCCAACGTCCTGACTTTC. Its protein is CSVETGVGANVLTF.

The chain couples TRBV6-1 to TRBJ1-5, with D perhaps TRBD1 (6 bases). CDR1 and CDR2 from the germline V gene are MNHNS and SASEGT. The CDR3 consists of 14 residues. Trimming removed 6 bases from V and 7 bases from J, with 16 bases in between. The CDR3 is CASRRDISEQPQHF. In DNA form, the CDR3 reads TGTGCCAGCAGAAGGGACATATCGGAACAGCCCCAGCATTTT.

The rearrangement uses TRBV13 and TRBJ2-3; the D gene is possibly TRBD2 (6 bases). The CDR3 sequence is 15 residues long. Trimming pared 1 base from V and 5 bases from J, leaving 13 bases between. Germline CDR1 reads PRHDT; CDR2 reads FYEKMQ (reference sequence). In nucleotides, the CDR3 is TGTGCCAGCAGCTTAGCAGGGACTGGAAAAGATACGCAGTATTTT. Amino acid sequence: CASSLAGTGKDTQYF.

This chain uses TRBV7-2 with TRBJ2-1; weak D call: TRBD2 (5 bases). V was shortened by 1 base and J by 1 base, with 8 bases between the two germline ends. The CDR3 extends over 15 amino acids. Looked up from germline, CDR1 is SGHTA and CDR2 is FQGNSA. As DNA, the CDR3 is TGTGCCAGCAGCTTAGGAGGCGGGTCCTACAATGAGCAGTTCTTC. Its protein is CASSLGGGSYNEQFF.

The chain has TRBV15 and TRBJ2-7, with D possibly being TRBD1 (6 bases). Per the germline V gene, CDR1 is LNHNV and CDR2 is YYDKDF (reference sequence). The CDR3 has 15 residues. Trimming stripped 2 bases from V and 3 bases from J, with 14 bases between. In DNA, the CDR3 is TGTGCCACCAGCAGACGGATTGGGGGCTTCTACGAGCAGTACTTC. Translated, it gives CATSRRIGGFYEQYF.

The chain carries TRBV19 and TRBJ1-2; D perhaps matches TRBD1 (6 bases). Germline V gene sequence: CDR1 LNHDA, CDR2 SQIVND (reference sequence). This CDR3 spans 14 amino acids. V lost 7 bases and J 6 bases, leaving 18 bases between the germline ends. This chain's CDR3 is CASTPPGRGHGYTF. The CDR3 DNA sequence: TGTGCCAGTACTCCCCCCGGCAGGGGTCATGGCTACACCTTC.

CDR3 sequence: CASSRDRGSAFF. The CDR3 coding sequence is TGTGCCAGCAGCCGCGACAGGGGGTCAGCTTTCTTT. The V gene is TRBV14, the J gene TRBJ1-1, with TRBD1 matching 9 bases. CDR1 is SGHDN and CDR2 is FVKESK in the germline V gene. The V segment lost 4 bases and the J segment 10 bases; nucleotides outside the gene matches: 4. This CDR3 spans 12 amino acids.

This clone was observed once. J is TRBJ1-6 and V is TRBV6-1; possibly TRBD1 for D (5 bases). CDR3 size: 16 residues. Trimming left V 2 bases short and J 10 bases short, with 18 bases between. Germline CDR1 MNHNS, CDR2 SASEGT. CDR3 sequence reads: CASSELSHPGQSPLHF. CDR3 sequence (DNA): TGTGCCAGCAGTGAATTATCTCACCCAGGGCAATCACCCCTCCACTTT.

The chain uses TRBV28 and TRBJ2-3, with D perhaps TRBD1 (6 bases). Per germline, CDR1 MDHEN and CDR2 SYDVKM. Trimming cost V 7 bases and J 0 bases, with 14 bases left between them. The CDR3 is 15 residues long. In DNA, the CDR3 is TGTGCCAGCACCTACGCCCAGGGGAGCACAGATACGCAGTATTTT. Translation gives CASTYAQGSTDTQYF.

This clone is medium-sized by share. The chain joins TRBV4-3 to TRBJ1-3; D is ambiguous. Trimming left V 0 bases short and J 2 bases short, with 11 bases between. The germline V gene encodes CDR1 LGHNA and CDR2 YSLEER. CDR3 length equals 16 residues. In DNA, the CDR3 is TGCGCCAGCAGCCAAGATTTTCGACAAACTGGAAACACCATATATTTT. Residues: CASSQDFRQTGNTIYF.